This entry is about one T cell receptor (beta chain). The record originates from a study of shared clonotypes between healthy human individuals. Genomic DNA (from each subset) was split evenly across several immunoSEQ plates. Sequencing used immunoSEQ multiplex PCR; TCRdb keeps in-frame clones, though not all of them. The data contain millions of clones, around 93% of them singletons. Naive CD8 cells were CD45RO-negative, positively selected for CCR7, excluding terminally differentiated effector memory CD45RA+ cells. This CDR3 has 16 residues. After removal of 4 bases from V and 4 bases from J, the junction contained 7 bases not matched to a gene. CDR1 is MGHDK, CDR2 SYGVNS, per germline.

This receptor was taken from a man aged 18 to 35 in good health. Some clones in this sample may be carry-over from other donors' samples. Sequenced input: naive CD8+ T cells from PBMCs. The chain couples TRBV25-1 to TRBJ2-6, with 7 bases identical to TRBD1. CDR3 nucleotide sequence: TGTGCCAGCAGTGCCTTACAGGGGACCGGGGCCAACGTCCTGACTTTC. The encoded protein is CASSALQGTGANVLTF.